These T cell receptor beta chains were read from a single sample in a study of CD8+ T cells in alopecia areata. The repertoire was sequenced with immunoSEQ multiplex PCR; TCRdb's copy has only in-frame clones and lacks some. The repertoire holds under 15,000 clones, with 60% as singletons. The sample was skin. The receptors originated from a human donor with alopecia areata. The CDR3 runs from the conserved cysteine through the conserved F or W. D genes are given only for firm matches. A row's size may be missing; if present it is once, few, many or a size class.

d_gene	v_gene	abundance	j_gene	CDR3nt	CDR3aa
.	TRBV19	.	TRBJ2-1	TGTTCCAGTAGCTCGGAGGGCGCAGACTCCTACAATGAGCAGTTCTTC	CSSSSEGADSYNEQFF
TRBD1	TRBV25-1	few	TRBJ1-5	TGTGCCAGCAGTGTGGGACAGGCTAATCAGCCCCAGCATTTT	CASSVGQANQPQHF
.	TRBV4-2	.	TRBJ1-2	TGTGCCAGCAGCCATATAAGGGCCAGCGGCTACACCTTC	CASSHIRASGYTF
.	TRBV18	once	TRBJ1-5	TGTGCCAGCTCACGTACGACTGAATTCAGCAATCAGCCCCAGCATTTT	CASSRTTEFSNQPQHF
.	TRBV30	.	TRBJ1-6	TGTGCCTGGAACCGGGACGCCTCGTATTCACCCCTCCACTTT	CAWNRDASYSPLHF
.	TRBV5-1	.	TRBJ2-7	TGCGCCAGCAGCTGGAATGATCACCTCCCATCAGGGGAGCAGTACTTC	CASSWNDHLPSGEQYF
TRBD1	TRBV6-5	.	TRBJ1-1	TGTGCCAGCAGTTACTCGCAGGGGGAACGACCCAACTTT	CASSYSQGERPNF
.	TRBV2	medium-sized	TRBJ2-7	TGTGCCAGCACCCAAGAATCTCTCCGCGAGCAGTACTTC	CASTQESLREQYF
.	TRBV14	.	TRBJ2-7	TGTGCCAGCAGCCAAGTTCCCGGGCCGCCCCCGTACTTC	CASSQVPGPPPYF
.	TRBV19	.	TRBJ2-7	TGTGCCAGTAGTAGCACAGAGGTCGAGCAGTACTTC	CASSSTEVEQYF
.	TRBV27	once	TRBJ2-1	TGTGCCAGCAGTTTAGAGGGGGGATACAATGAGCAGTTCTTC	CASSLEGGYNEQFF
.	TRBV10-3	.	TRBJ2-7	TGTGCCATCAGCCTACAGGGTTATGGGGTTCACGAGCAGTACTTC	CAISLQGYGVHEQYF
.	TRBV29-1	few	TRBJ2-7	TGCAGCGTTGAGGAGGTCCAGGCCCACGAGCAGTACTTC	CSVEEVQAHEQYF
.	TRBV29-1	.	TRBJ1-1	TGCAGCGTTGAAGGTGCAACCCAGGGGACTGAAGCTTTCTTT	CSVEGATQGTEAFF
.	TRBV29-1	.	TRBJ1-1	TGCAGCGTCGTAAACAGGGAGAACACTGAAGCTTTCTTT	CSVVNRENTEAFF
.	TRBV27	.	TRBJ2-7	TGTGCCAGCAGTCCCCAAGTCGGGACTGGGTACGAGCAGTACTTC	CASSPQVGTGYEQYF
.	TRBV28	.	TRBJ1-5	TGTGCCAGCAGTTTAGGGGGGGACCCAGCGTATCAGCCCCAGCATTTT	CASSLGGDPAYQPQHF
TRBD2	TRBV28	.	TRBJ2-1	TGTGCCAGCAGAGGAGCGGGAGGGCCTTTGGAGCAGTTCTTC	CASRGAGGPLEQFF
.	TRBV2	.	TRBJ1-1	TGTGCCAGCAGCACTCCTCGTAATACGCGGAACACTGAAGCTTTCTTT	CASSTPRNTRNTEAFF
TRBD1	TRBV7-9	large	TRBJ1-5	TGTGCCAGCAGCTGGGGGACAGGGGGCAATCAGCCCCAGCATTTT	CASSWGTGGNQPQHF
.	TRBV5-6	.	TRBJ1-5	TGTGCCAGCAGTCCTAGTCATGATCAGCCCCAGCATTTT	CASSPSHDQPQHF
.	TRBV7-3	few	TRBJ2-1	TGTGCCAGCAGCTTAGGGGGAAATAAGTTCTTC	CASSLGGNKFF